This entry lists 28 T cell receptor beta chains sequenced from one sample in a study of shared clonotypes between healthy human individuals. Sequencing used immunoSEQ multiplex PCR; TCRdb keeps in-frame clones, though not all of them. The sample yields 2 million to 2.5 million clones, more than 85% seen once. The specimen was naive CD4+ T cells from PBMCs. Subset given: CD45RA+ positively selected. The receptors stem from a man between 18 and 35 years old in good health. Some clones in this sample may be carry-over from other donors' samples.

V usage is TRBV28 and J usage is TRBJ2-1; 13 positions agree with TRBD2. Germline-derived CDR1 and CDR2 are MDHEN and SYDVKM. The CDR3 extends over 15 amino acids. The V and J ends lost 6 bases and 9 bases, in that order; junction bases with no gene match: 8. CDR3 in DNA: TGTGCCAGCAGCCCCGGACTAGCGGGAGTTAGTGAGCAGTTCTTC. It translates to CASSPGLAGVSEQFF.

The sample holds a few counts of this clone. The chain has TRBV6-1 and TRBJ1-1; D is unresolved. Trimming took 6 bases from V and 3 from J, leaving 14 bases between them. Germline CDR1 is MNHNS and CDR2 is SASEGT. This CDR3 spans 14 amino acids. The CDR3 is CASRKGRSDTEAFF. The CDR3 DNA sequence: TGTGCCAGCAGAAAGGGTAGGTCGGACACTGAAGCTTTCTTT.

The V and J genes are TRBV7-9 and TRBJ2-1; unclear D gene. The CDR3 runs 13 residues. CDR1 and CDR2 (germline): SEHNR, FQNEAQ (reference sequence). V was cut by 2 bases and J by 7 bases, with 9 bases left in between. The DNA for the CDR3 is TGTGCCAGCAGCTTAAATTCGGCGAATGAGCAGTTCTTC. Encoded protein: CASSLNSANEQFF.

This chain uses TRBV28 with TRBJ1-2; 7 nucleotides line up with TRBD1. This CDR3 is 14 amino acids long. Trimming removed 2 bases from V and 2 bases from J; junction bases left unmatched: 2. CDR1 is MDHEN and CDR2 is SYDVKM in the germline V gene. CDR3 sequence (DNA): TGTGCCAGCAGTTTAGGACAGGAGAACTATGGCTACACCTTC. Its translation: CASSLGQENYGYTF.

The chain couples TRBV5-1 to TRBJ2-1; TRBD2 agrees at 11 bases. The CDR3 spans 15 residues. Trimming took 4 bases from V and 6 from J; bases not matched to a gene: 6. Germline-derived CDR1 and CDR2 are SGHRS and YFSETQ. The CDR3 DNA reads TGCGCCAGCAGCCCGGGACTAGCGGCTTTCAATGAGCAGTTCTTC. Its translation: CASSPGLAAFNEQFF.

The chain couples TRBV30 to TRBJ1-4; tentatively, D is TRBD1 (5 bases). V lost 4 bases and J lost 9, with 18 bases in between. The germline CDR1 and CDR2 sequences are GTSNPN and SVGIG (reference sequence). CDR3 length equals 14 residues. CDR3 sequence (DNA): TGTGCCTGGACCGCCGTAGGGGCGGGAAAAAAACTGTTTTTT. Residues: CAWTAVGAGKKLFF.

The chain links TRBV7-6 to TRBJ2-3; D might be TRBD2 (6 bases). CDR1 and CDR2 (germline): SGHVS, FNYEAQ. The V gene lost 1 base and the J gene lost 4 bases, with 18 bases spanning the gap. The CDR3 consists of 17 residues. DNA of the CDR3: TGTGCCAGCAGCTTAGGTGTGGCGACTAGGTCGTCAGATACGCAGTATTTT. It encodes CASSLGVATRSSDTQYF. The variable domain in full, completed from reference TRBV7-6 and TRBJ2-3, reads GAGVSQSPRYKVTKRGQDVALRCDPISGHVSLYWYRQALGQGPEFLTYFNYEAQQDKSGLPNDRFSAERPEGSISTLTIQRTEQRDSAMYRCASSLGVATRSSDTQYFGPGTRLTVL.

The CDR3 DNA sequence: TGTGCCAGCTCCCTGGACAGCCGACTAAAGTGCACCTTC. As protein: CASSLDSRLKCTF. This chain joins TRBV19 and TRBJ1-2; tentative D call: TRBD1 (6 bases). Deletions cut 9 bases from V and 13 bases from J, with 24 bases between. Germline V CDR1 and CDR2: LNHDA, SQIVND (reference sequence). CDR3 length: 13 amino acids. Together with reference TRBV19 and TRBJ1-2, the CDR3 gives the full variable domain: DGGITQSPKYLFRKEGQNVTLSCEQNLNHDAMYWYRQDPGQGLRLIYYSQIVNDFQKGDIAEGYSVSREKKESFPLTVTSAQKNPTAFYLCASSLDSRLKCTFGSGTRLTVV.

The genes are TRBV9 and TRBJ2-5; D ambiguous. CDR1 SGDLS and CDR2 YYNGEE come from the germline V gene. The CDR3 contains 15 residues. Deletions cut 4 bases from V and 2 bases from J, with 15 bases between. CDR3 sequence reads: CASSTRGRVQETQYF. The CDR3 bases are TGTGCCAGCAGCACTCGAGGACGGGTACAAGAGACCCAGTACTTC. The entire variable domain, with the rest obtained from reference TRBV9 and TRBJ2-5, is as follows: DSGVTQTPKHLITATGQRVTLRCSPRSGDLSVYWYQQSLDQGLQFLIQYYNGEERAKGNILERFSAQQFPDLHSELNLSSLELGDSALYFCASSTRGRVQETQYFGPGTRLLVL.

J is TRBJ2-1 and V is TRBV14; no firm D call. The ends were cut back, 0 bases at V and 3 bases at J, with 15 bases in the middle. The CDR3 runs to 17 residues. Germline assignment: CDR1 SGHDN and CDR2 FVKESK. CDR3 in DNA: TGTGCCAGCAGCCAAGAAGTTTACCGCCTGGGCTACAATGAGCAGTTCTTC. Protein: CASSQEVYRLGYNEQFF.

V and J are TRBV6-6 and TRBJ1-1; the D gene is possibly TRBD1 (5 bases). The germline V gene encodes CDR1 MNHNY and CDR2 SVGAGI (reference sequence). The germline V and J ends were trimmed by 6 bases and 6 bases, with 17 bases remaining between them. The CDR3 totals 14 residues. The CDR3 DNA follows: TGTGCCAGCAGGCCAGGGACCCTAGCCCCTGAAGCTTTCTTT. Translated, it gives CASRPGTLAPEAFF.

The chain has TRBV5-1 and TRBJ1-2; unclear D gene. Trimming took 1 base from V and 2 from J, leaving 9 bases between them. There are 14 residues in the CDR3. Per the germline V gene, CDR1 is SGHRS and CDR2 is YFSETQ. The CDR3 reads CASSLFSENYGYTF. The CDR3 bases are TGCGCCAGCAGCTTGTTTTCCGAAAACTATGGCTACACCTTC. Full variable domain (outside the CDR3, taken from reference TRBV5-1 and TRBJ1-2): KAGVTQTPRYLIKTRGQQVTLSCSPISGHRSVSWYQQTPGQGLQFLFEYFSETQRNKGNFPGRFSGRQFSNSRSEMNVSTLELGDSALYLCASSLFSENYGYTFGSGTRLTVV.

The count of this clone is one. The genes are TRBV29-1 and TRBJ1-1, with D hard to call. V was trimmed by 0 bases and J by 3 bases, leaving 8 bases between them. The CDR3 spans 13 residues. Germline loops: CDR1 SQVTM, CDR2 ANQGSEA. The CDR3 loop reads CSVEEVADTEAFF. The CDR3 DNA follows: TGCAGCGTTGAAGAGGTAGCAGACACTGAAGCTTTCTTT.

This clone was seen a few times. The CDR3 DNA follows: TGTGCCAGCATCGGGAAGAATCAGCCCCAGCATTTT. Translating it yields CASIGKNQPQHF. V gene TRBV28 combines with J gene TRBJ1-5; D is undetermined. Per the germline V gene, CDR1 is MDHEN and CDR2 is SYDVKM. V was pared by 7 bases and J by 4 bases, with 8 bases between. The CDR3 runs to 12 residues.

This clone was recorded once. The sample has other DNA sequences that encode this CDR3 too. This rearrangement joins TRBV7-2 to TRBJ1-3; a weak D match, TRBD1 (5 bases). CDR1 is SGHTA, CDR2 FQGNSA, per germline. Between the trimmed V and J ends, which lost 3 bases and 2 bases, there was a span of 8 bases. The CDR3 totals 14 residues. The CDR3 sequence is CASSFTGAGNTIYF. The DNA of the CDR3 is TGTGCCAGCAGCTTTACAGGAGCTGGAAACACCATATATTTT.

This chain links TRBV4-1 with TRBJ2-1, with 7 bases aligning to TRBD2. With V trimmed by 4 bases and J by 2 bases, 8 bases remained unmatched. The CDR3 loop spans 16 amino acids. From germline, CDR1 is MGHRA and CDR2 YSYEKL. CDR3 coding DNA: TGCGCCAGCAGCCCTGGGGGGGTTGCGGCCTACAATGAGCAGTTCTTC. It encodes CASSPGGVAAYNEQFF.

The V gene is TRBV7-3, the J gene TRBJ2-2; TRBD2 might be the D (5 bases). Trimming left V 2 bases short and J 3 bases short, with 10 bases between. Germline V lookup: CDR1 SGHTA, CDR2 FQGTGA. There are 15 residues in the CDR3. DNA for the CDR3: TGTGCCAGCAGCTTATTAGGAGGTTACACCGGGGAGCTGTTTTTT. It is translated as CASSLLGGYTGELFF.

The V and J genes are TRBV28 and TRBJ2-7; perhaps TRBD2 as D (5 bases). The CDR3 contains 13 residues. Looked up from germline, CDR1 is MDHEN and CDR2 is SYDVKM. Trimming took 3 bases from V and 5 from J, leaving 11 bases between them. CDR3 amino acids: CASSFFGVDEQYF. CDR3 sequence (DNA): TGTGCCAGCAGTTTCTTCGGGGTTGACGAGCAGTACTTC.

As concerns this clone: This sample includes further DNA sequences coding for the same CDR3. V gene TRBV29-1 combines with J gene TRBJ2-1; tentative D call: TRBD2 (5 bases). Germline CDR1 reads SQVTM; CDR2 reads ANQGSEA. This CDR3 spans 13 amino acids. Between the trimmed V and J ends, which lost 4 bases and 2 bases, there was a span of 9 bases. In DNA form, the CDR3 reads TGCAGCGTTGTAGGGCGGGCCTACAATGAGCAGTTCTTC. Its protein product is CSVVGRAYNEQFF.

DNA of the CDR3: TGTGCCAGTAGTCCCCGGGGGGCGACTGGCTACACCTTC. Its translation: CASSPRGATGYTF. The chain recombines TRBV19 with TRBJ1-2; weak D call: TRBD1 (6 bases). From germline, CDR1 is LNHDA and CDR2 SQIVND (reference sequence). The CDR3 spans 13 residues. The V and J ends lost 5 bases and 7 bases respectively, with 14 bases between them.

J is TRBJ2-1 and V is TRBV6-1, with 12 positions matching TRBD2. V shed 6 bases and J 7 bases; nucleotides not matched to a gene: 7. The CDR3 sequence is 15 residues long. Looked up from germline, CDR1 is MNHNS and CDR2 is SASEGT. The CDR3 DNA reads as TGTGCCAGCAGATTGCTAGCGGGAGGGCCTAATGAGCAGTTCTTC. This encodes CASRLLAGGPNEQFF.

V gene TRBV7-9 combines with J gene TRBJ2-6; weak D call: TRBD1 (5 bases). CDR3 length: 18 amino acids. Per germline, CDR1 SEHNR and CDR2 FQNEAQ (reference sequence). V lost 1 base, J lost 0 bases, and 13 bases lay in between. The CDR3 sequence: CASSLGRALSSGANVLTF. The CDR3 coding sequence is TGTGCCAGCAGCTTAGGCAGGGCCTTGAGCTCTGGGGCCAACGTCCTGACTTTC.

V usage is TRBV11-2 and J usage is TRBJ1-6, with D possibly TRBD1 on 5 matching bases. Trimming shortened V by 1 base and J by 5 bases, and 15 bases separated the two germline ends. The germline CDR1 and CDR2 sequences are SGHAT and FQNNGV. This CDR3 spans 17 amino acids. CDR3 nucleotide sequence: TGTGCCAGCAGCTTAGCCCGGGGGGTTAGGAATAATTCACCCCTCCACTTT. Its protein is CASSLARGVRNNSPLHF.

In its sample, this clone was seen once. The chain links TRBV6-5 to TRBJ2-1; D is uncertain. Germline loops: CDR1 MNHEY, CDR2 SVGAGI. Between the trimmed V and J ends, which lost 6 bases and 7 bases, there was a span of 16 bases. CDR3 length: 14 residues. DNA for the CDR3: TGTGCCAGCAGCCGGCGCGCTGGGCGGAATGAGCAGTTCTTC. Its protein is CASSRRAGRNEQFF.

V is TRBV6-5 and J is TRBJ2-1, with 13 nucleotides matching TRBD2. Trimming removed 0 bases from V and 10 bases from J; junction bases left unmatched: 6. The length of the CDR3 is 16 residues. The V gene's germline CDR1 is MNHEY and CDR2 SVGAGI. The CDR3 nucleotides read TGTGCCAGCAGTTACTCGAGGACTAGCGGGAGTGGGGAGCAGTTCTTC. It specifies CASSYSRTSGSGEQFF.

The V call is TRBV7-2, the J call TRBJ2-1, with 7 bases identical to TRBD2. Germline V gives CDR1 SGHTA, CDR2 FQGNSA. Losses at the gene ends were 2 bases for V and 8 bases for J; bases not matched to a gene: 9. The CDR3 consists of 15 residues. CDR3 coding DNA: TGTGCCAGCAGCTTATCGTCAGCGGGGCACGATGAGCAGTTCTTC. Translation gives CASSLSSAGHDEQFF.

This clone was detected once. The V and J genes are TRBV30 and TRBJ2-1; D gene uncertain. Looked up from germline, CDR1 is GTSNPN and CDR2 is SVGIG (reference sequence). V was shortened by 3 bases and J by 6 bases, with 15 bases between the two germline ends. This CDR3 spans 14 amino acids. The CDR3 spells CAWRARGPSNEQFF. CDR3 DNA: TGTGCCTGGAGAGCGAGAGGACCGAGCAATGAGCAGTTCTTC. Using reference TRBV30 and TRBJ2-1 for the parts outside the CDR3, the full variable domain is SQTIHQWPATLVQPVGSPLSLECTVEGTSNPNLYWYRQAAGRGLQLLFYSVGIGQISSEVPQNLSASRPQDRQFILSSKKLLLSDSGFYLCAWRARGPSNEQFFGPGTRLTVL.

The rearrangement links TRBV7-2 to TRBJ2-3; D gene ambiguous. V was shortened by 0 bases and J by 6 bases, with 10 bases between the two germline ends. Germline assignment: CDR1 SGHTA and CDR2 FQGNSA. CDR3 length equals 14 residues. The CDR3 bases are TGTGCCAGCAGCTTAGCGGCTATCTGGGATACGCAGTATTTT. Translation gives CASSLAAIWDTQYF.